The rows below give T cell receptor beta chains drawn from one sample of a study of cytomegalovirus exposure and HLA in healthy donors. The method was immunoSEQ multiplex PCR; TCRdb's version includes in-frame clones alone and lacks a portion of them. This table holds some 170,000 clones, 70% found once. Sequencing used PBMCs. Receptor source: a man aged 18-30 years in good health and CMV-seropositive. CDR3s include the opening cysteine and the closing phenylalanine or tryptophan. The D gene is left open where the match is weak. A row's size may be missing; if present it is once, few, many or a size class.

v_gene	j_gene	abundance	d_gene	CDR3aa
TRBV5-4	TRBJ2-5	.	TRBD2	CASSLPITSGRMETQYF
TRBV27	TRBJ2-2	.	.	CASSFKSGAGELFF
TRBV5-5	TRBJ1-3	.	.	CASSFQGSGNTIYF
TRBV10-1	TRBJ1-3	.	.	CASSDGPNSGNTIYF
TRBV6-9	TRBJ1-5	once	.	CARRPYSNQPQHF
TRBV19	TRBJ1-5	.	.	CASSIARTADQPQHF
TRBV7-2	TRBJ1-2	.	TRBD1	CASSTRDRVGGYTF
TRBV6-4	TRBJ2-1	few	TRBD2	CASPTRREGEFF
TRBV18	TRBJ1-6	.	TRBD1	CASSPWTGDNSPLHF
TRBV9	TRBJ2-1	.	TRBD2	CASSPGTSSQGEQFF
TRBV5-6	TRBJ1-1	.	.	CASSLMRGKTFF
TRBV2	TRBJ2-5	.	.	CASSEGQTETQYF
TRBV5-6	TRBJ2-5	once	TRBD2	CASSSTRLAGSQETQYF
TRBV29-1	TRBJ2-1	.	.	CSSTAGGWGEQFF
TRBV6-1	TRBJ1-5	.	TRBD1	CASSGRTGGQPQHF
TRBV6-1	TRBJ1-1	few	.	CASSEVGLAGAFF
TRBV12-5	TRBJ2-1	once	.	CASGFTLYNEQFF
TRBV6-1	TRBJ1-1	.	.	CASRTDRTEAFF
TRBV7-9	TRBJ1-2	.	TRBD1	CASSLEGARYGYTF
TRBV29-1	TRBJ1-5	.	TRBD1	CSVYTGGVQPQHF